What follows describes a single T cell receptor beta chain. The data derive from a study of blood T cell repertoires in COVID-19. As for the study in general: Whether acute or convalescent, the COVID-19 samples came from the United States, Italy and Spain. T cells, B-cell-depleted T cells, or PBMCs provided the cDNA or gDNA that served as material.

Original analysis: Reference gene primer amplification in the assay estimated nucleated cell counts. TCRdb keeps only in-frame clones here, not all; method: immunoSEQ multiplex PCR. The DNA was the basis for D and trimming; V, J and clone size are from that table. The sample includes around 240,000 clones, more than 75% of them seen just once. The specimen was peripheral blood. The receptor's source is a woman between 25 and 40 years old who had recovered from COVID-19.

The CDR3 loop is CASRMQGSSYEQYF. The DNA of the CDR3 is TGTGCCAGTAGGATGCAGGGGAGCTCCTACGAGCAGTACTTC. V usage is TRBV19 and J usage is TRBJ2-7; maybe TRBD1 (6 bases). The CDR3 spans 14 residues. V lost 6 bases and J lost 0, with 12 bases in between. CDR1 is LNHDA, CDR2 SQIVND, per germline (reference sequence).